This TCR beta chain emerged from a study of OX40 agonist ivuxolimab in advanced cancers. Repertoires were generated with immunoSEQ multiplex PCR, while TCRdb's copy carries only in-frame clones and drops some. The data hold about 56,000 clones, with under 85% observed a single time. The source material was CD4+ or CD8+ T cells sorted from blood, sampled in a trial of the OX40 agonist ivuxolimab. The source is an adult with an advanced solid tumor such as melanoma, head and neck, liver or kidney cancer.

CDR3 in DNA: TGTGCCACCGGACAGGGGCAAGAGACCCAGTACTTC. Its protein product is CATGQGQETQYF. This chain connects TRBV6-1 to TRBJ2-5, with TRBD1 matching 9 bases. Germline assignment: CDR1 MNHNS and CDR2 SASEGT. Trimming cost V 10 bases and J 2 bases; bases outside gene matches: 2. The CDR3 sequence is 12 residues long.